Listed below are T cell receptor beta chains from one sample, sequenced in a study of blood T cell repertoires in COVID-19. Sequencing was performed with immunoSEQ multiplex PCR; in TCRdb, only in-frame clones are kept and a portion is missing. The repertoire consists of 200,000 to 300,000 clones, with roughly 87% occurring once and the leading ten covering about 0.65%. The specimen was peripheral blood. The receptors come from a human donor in a cohort sampled during active COVID-19. CDR3s include the opening cysteine and the closing phenylalanine or tryptophan. The D gene is left open where the match is weak. The size entry is marked missing in some rows and otherwise reads once, few, many or a size class.

CASSLYRYTDTQYF	TGTGCCAGCAGCCTTTACCGGTACACAGATACGCAGTATTTT	TRBJ2-3	NA	NA	TRBV6-2/TRBV6-3
CASSQDRPLMTSSETQYF	TGTGCCAGCAGCCAAGATCGGCCCTTAATGACTAGCTCCGAGACCCAGTACTTC	TRBJ2-5	few	TRBD2	TRBV3-1/TRBV3-2
CASSYGQGIEAFF	TGTGCCAGCAGTTACGGGCAGGGGATAGAAGCTTTCTTT	TRBJ1-1	NA	NA	TRBV6-5
CASSVDRGPLLRTGELFF	TGTGCCAGCAGCGTGGACAGGGGACCCCTCTTGAGAACCGGGGAGCTGTTTTTT	TRBJ2-2	NA	TRBD1	TRBV9
CASSLYGDGYTF	TGTGCCAGCAGCCTTTACGGGGATGGCTACACCTTC	TRBJ1-2	NA	NA	TRBV3-1/TRBV3-2
CATSRGGQGEKLFF	TGTGCCACCAGCAGAGGGGGGCAGGGTGAAAAACTGTTTTTT	TRBJ1-4	NA	NA	TRBV15
CASRTTGRGEQFF	TGTGCCAGCAGGACGACAGGGCGTGGAGAGCAGTTCTTC	TRBJ2-1	NA	TRBD1	TRBV12-3/TRBV12-4
CASGRTRGEGNQPQHF	TGTGCCAGCGGCCGCACTAGAGGTGAAGGGAATCAGCCCCAGCATTTT	TRBJ1-5	NA	NA	TRBV7-9
CASTQESPREAHEQYF	TGTGCCAGCACCCAGGAGTCCCCGCGGGAGGCCCACGAGCAGTACTTC	TRBJ2-7	NA	NA	TRBV21-1
CASSLSPQQVNYGYTF	TGCGCCAGCAGCTTGAGCCCCCAACAGGTTAACTATGGCTACACCTTC	TRBJ1-2	NA	NA	TRBV5-1
CASSARTRDRADTQYF	TGTGCCAGCAGCGCAAGAACCCGGGACAGGGCCGATACGCAGTATTTT	TRBJ2-3	NA	TRBD1	TRBV9